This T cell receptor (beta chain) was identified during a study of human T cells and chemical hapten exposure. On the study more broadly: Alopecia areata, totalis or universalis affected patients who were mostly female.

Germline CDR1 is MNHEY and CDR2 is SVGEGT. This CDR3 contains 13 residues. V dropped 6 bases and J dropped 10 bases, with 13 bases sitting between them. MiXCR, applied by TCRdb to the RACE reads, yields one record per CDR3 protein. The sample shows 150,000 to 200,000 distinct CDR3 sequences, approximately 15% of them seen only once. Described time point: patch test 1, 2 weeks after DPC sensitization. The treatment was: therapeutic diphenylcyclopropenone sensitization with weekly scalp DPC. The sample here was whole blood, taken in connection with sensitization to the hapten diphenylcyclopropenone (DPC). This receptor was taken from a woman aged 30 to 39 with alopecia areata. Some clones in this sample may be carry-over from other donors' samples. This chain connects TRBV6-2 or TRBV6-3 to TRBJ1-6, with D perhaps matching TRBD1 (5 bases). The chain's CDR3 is CASRSNGDSPLHF. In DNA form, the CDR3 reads TGTGCCAGCAGATCCAACGGGGACTCACCCCTCCACTTT.